This T cell receptor (beta chain) was captured by sequencing in a study of response to subunit inactivated influenza vaccine. Trimming removed 5 bases from V and 3 bases from J, with 17 bases in between. The germline gives CDR1 SQVTM, CDR2 ANQGSEA. This CDR3 region has 14 residues. This clonotype was seen many times. A single record per CDR3 protein comes from TCRdb applying MiXCR to the RT-PCR reads. The data show more than 550,000 distinct CDR3 sequences, about 10% seen once. This same sample was also taken into another study, of T cells expressing NK-cell markers. Per that paper: Template switching by 5'RACE with UMIs generated the TCR beta cDNA. In a group of about six donors, dominant NKG2C+ clonotypes represented 1.0-7.0% of CD8+ T cells.

This clonotype was sampled from a man aged 45 to 65 who received an inactivated influenza vaccine. This rearrangement joins TRBV29-1 to TRBJ2-7, with TRBD1 as a possible D gene (6 bases). The specimen comprised PBMCs from blood, sampled on the day of vaccination. CDR3 loop: CSVNTQGSSYEQYF. The CDR3 DNA sequence: TGCAGCGTTAACACCCAGGGGAGCAGCTACGAGCAGTACTTC.